Following are 31 T cell receptor beta chains from one sample sequenced in a study of tissue T cells after allogeneic stem cell transplantation. Time point meaning: mouse harvest day 14 after allogeneic transplant. Each mouse received 10^7 T-cell-depleted marrow cells plus 10^6 splenic CD5+ T cells by tail vein. Clones were read by immunoSEQ multiplex PCR, and TCRdb kept only the in-frame ones, dropping some. The sample comprises 2,000 to 3,000 clones, 47% of which are singletons, and 14% rests with the top ten. The sample taken for sequencing was gut tissue. These receptors were collected from a female BALB/c mouse given C57BL/6 T cells with graft-versus-host disease after an allogeneic hematopoietic cell transplant.

As regards this clone: Mouse gene names and germline throughout. The read terminates 1 residue ahead of where the CDR3 ends, so the germline J gene completes it. The rearrangement uses TRBV17 and TRBJ2-7; possibly TRBD1 or TRBD2 for D (6 bases each). V gave up 3 bases and J gave up 4 bases, with 10 bases separating them. The germline gives CDR1 MNHDT, CDR2 YYDKIL. CDR3 length: 13 amino acids. The sequenced CDR3 bases are TGTGCTAGCAGTAGTTGGGGGCCGTATGAACAGTAC. This encodes CASSSWGPYEQY. Given in full, the CDR3 is CASSSWGPYEQYF.

This clone was seen a handful of times. The germline and genes are mouse ones. The read gets to within 1 residue of the CDR3 end, and the germline J gene fills in the rest. The chain is built from TRBV26 and TRBJ2-3; D call uncertain. The CDR3 covers 14 residues. V lost 4 bases and J 0 bases, leaving 8 bases between the germline ends. Germline assignment: CDR1 KGHPV and CDR2 FQNQEV (reference sequence). The CDR3 protein is CASSPHPSAETLYF. Incomplete CDR3 DNA: TGTGCCAGCAGTCCACACCCTAGTGCAGAAACGCTGTAT.

This clone was counted a few times. Gene names and germline match the mouse. The read ends 1 residue early relative to the CDR3; the germline J gene fills the gap. The rearrangement joins TRBV26 to TRBJ1-3; 9 bases are a match to TRBD1. Germline V gives CDR1 KGHPV, CDR2 FQNQEV (reference sequence). With V trimmed by 3 bases and J by 0 bases, 3 bases remained unmatched. The CDR3 length is 16 residues. Incomplete CDR3 DNA: TGTGCCAGCAGTCTACAGGGGGCCGGTTCTGGAAATACGCTCTAT. It specifies CASSLQGAGSGNTLY. The whole CDR3 sequence is CASSLQGAGSGNTLYF.

Concerning this clone itself: Mouse gene names apply. The read stops 1 residue short of the end of the CDR3; the missing end is completed from the germline J gene. The gene calls are TRBV13-2 and TRBJ2-5; a possible D gene is TRBD2 (7 bases). The V gene's germline CDR1 is NNHNN and CDR2 SYGAGS (reference sequence). The V end lost 0 bases, the J end lost 6 bases, and 14 bases lay between the germline ends. The CDR3 consists of 15 residues. The CDR3 loop is CASGDAPGGRDTQYF. Partial CDR3 DNA: TGTGCCAGCGGTGATGCACCGGGGGGCCGGGACACCCAGTAC.

This clone was counted only a few times. Gene names are mouse gene names. Sequencing ends 1 residue short of the CDR3 end; the germline J gene provides the rest. The V gene is TRBV14, the J gene TRBJ2-1; TRBD2 matches 11 bases. CDR3 length: 15 amino acids. J was trimmed by 7 bases and V by 1 base; bases with no gene match: 4. Per germline, CDR1 SGHDT and CDR2 FRDEAV. CDR3 bases read: TGTGCCAGCAGTTTCAAACTGGGGGGGCTGGCTGAGCAGTTC. This sequence encodes CASSFKLGGLAEQF. The whole CDR3 is CASSFKLGGLAEQFF.

On this clone itself: Gene names follow the mouse nomenclature. The read gets to within 1 residue of the CDR3 end, and the germline J gene fills in the rest. The rearrangement joins TRBV3 to TRBJ2-3, with 8 nucleotides matching TRBD1. The junction had 2 bases not matched to a gene; V was cut back by 4 bases and J by 5 bases. This CDR3 contains 13 residues. Looked up from germline, CDR1 is SNHLY and CDR2 is FYNGKV (reference sequence). CDR3 DNA (partial): TGTGCCAGCAGCTCCAGGGGGCTAGAAACGCTGTAT. Translated: CASSSRGLETLY. The full CDR3 protein is CASSSRGLETLYF.

Details on this clone: Mouse gene names apply. The CDR3 extends 1 residue past the end of the read, so its final part is completed from the germline J gene. Other DNA variants within this sample encode the same CDR3. The rearrangement links TRBV26 to TRBJ2-4; 10 positions match TRBD1. The CDR3 extends over 14 amino acids. Germline V gives CDR1 KGHPV, CDR2 FQNQEV (reference sequence). V was clipped by 2 bases and J by 6 bases; unmatched bases: 2. The sequenced CDR3 bases are TGTGCCAGCAGTCTGAGACAGGGGGCTAACACCTTGTAC. Amino acid sequence: CASSLRQGANTLY. The complete CDR3 protein is CASSLRQGANTLYF.

Turning to this clone: The gene names given are mouse names. The read ends 1 residue before the CDR3 terminus; that terminus is restored from the germline J gene. The rearrangement joins TRBV31 to TRBJ1-1; D might be TRBD1 (6 bases). Germline V gene data show CDR1 as GKSSPN and CDR2 as SITVG. The length of the CDR3 is 14 residues. The V and J ends lost 0 bases and 1 base respectively, with 9 bases between them. The sequenced CDR3 bases are TGTGCCTGGAGTCTTCCCAGGGGAAACACAGAAGTCTTC. Protein sequence: CAWSLPRGNTEVF. The CDR3, in full, reads CAWSLPRGNTEVFF.

About this clone itself: Mouse names are used for the genes. The sequenced fragment ends 1 residue before the CDR3 boundary, so the rest is inferred from the germline J gene. The V gene is TRBV13-3, the J gene TRBJ1-3; possible D gene TRBD1, 6 bases. Germline V CDR1 and CDR2: NNHDY, SYVADS. The CDR3 sequence is 15 residues long. V dropped 4 bases and J dropped 2 bases, with 13 bases sitting between them. CDR3 in amino acids: CASSWGRGAGNTLYF. The DNA read from the CDR3 is TGTGCCAGCAGTTGGGGGCGGGGGGCTGGAAATACGCTCTAT.

With regard to this clone: Genes and germline come from the mouse. Sequencing ends 1 residue short of the CDR3 end; the germline J gene provides the rest. The chain employs TRBV26 and TRBJ1-5; D possibly corresponds to TRBD1 (5 bases). Germline V gene data show CDR1 as KGHPV and CDR2 as FQNQEV (reference sequence). CDR3 size: 13 residues. V lost 4 bases, J lost 6 bases, and 10 bases lay in between. This CDR3 reads CASSRGRGQAPLF. CDR3 DNA, as far as it was read: TGTGCCAGCAGTCGGGGAAGGGGCCAGGCTCCGCTT.

On this clone itself: The genes are named according to mouse. The read halts 1 residue ahead of the CDR3 end, with the missing end drawn from the germline J gene. V is TRBV26 and J is TRBJ1-2; maybe TRBD1 (5 bases). Looked up from germline, CDR1 is KGHPV and CDR2 is FQNQEV (reference sequence). CDR3 length: 13 residues. V shed 4 bases and J shed 1 base, with 7 bases lying between them. The CDR3 DNA, read in part, is TGTGCCAGCAGTCGCAGGGAAAACTCCGACTACACC. Protein product: CASSRRENSDYT. The complete CDR3 sequence is CASSRRENSDYTF.

With regard to this clone: Gene names and germline refer to mouse. The CDR3 end lies 1 residue beyond the end of the read and is filled in from the germline J gene. The rearrangement joins TRBV26 to TRBJ2-3; no definite D call. The CDR3 sequence is 14 residues long. V was cut by 1 base and J by 1 base, with 6 bases left in between. Germline V gene data show CDR1 as KGHPV and CDR2 as FQNQEV (reference sequence). CDR3 residues: CASSLLQGAETLYF. The sequenced CDR3 bases are TGTGCCAGCAGTCTGTTACAAGGTGCAGAAACGCTGTAT.

Note on this clone: Gene labels here are mouse ones. The read terminates 1 residue before the CDR3 end, so the remaining end is supplied by the germline J gene. This rearrangement joins TRBV5 to TRBJ2-5; 9 positions match TRBD2. The CDR3 covers 17 residues. Trimming cost V 4 bases and J 0 bases; bases outside gene matches: 8. The germline V gene has CDR1 LGHNA and CDR2 YNLKQL (reference sequence). The covered CDR3 bases are TGTGCCAGCAGCCCCTGGCTGGGGGGGGTTAACCAAGACACCCAGTAC. Encoded protein: CASSPWLGGVNQDTQY. The entire CDR3 protein reads CASSPWLGGVNQDTQYF.

Points on this clone: All gene names here are mouse names. The sequence runs out 1 residue before the end of the CDR3; the remainder is reconstructed from the germline J gene. The chain joins TRBV14 to TRBJ2-4; 10 nucleotides align to TRBD2. The CDR3 consists of 15 residues. Looked up from germline, CDR1 is SGHDT and CDR2 is FRDEAV. With V trimmed by 4 bases and J by 1 base, 3 bases remained unmatched. Here the CDR3 reads CASSRLGGGQNTLYF. Partial CDR3 DNA: TGTGCCAGCAGTCGACTGGGGGGAGGTCAAAACACCTTGTAC.

A few counts support this clone. The genes and germline here are from mouse. The CDR3 DNA, read in part, is TGTGCCAGCAGTCTAGCAGGGGACTATGAACAGTAC. This encodes CASSLAGDYEQY. The CDR3 as a whole reads CASSLAGDYEQYF. The V and J genes are TRBV24 and TRBJ2-7, with D tentatively TRBD1 (6 bases). From the germline J gene comes the end of the CDR3, since the read stops 1 residue before it. Germline CDR1 is KGHTA and CDR2 is FRNEEI. V dropped 3 bases and J dropped 3 bases, with 9 bases sitting between them. This CDR3 is built from 13 residues.

Within the sample, this clone is large. The germline and genes are mouse ones. From the germline J gene comes the end of the CDR3, since the read stops 1 residue before it. The chain is built from TRBV3 and TRBJ2-7; TRBD2 aligns across 11 bases. Per germline, CDR1 SNHLY and CDR2 FYNGKV (reference sequence). V shed 5 bases and J 4 bases; nucleotides not matched to a gene: 4. The CDR3 has 14 residues. The part of the CDR3 DNA that was read is TGTGCCAGCAGCCCGACTGGGGGGGGATATGAACAGTAC. Translation: CASSPTGGGYEQY. The entire CDR3 sequence reads CASSPTGGGYEQYF.

On this clone itself: The gene names given are mouse names. The read terminates 1 residue ahead of where the CDR3 ends, so the germline J gene completes it. This rearrangement joins TRBV26 to TRBJ2-1, with 7 bases matching TRBD1. This CDR3 has 14 amino acids. In germline, CDR1 is KGHPV, CDR2 FQNQEV (reference sequence). The ends lost 0 bases at V and 4 bases at J; junction bases unmatched: 0. CDR3 DNA, as far as it was read: TGTGCCAGCAGTCTGTCGACAGGGTATGCTGAGCAGTTC. It specifies CASSLSTGYAEQF. The entire CDR3 sequence reads CASSLSTGYAEQFF.

As to this clone: Here the gene names and germline are mouse. The missing CDR3 end, 1 residue past where the read stops, is filled in from the germline J gene. The chain uses TRBV15 and TRBJ1-1; D unresolved. The CDR3 is 13 residues long. The V gene's germline CDR1 is SGHND and CDR2 FRSKSL. V lost 6 bases, J lost 0 bases, and 8 bases lay in between. Partial CDR3 DNA: TGTGCCAGCAGCCCTCGTTCAAACACAGAAGTCTTC. This translates into CASSPRSNTEVF. The entire CDR3 is CASSPRSNTEVFF. The variable domain in full, completed from reference TRBV15 and TRBJ1-1, reads DAGVTQTPRHEVAEKGQTIILKCEPVSGHNDLFWYRQTKIQGLELLSYFRSKSLMEDGGAFKDRFKAEMLNSSFSTLKIQPTEPKDSAVYLCASSPRSNTEVFFGKGTRLTVV.

On this clone itself: Gene labels here are mouse ones. The read ends 1 residue early relative to the CDR3; the germline J gene fills the gap. Other DNA sequences in the same sample also yield this CDR3. This rearrangement joins TRBV26 to TRBJ2-3; no clear D gene. Germline CDR1 reads KGHPV; CDR2 reads FQNQEV (reference sequence). There are 14 residues in the CDR3. V was clipped by 3 bases and J by 0 bases, with 7 bases between them. Partial CDR3 DNA: TGTGCCAGCAGTCTACAGCTTAGTGCAGAAACGCTGTAT. Translating it yields CASSLQLSAETLY. The whole CDR3 protein reads CASSLQLSAETLYF.

Concerning this clone: Germline and genes here are mouse. The read comes to an end 1 residue before the CDR3 does, leaving the germline J gene to fill in the end. The chain recombines TRBV14 with TRBJ2-7; 12 nucleotides align to TRBD1. Germline lookup yields CDR1 SGHDT and CDR2 FRDEAV. V was clipped by 5 bases and J by 7 bases; unmatched bases: 7. The CDR3 length is 14 residues. CDR3 residues: CASSSRDRGLEQYF. Incomplete CDR3 DNA: TGTGCCAGCAGCTCCCGGGACAGGGGGCTGGAACAGTAC.

In this sample, this clone is large. Germline and genes here are mouse. The missing CDR3 end, 1 residue past where the read stops, is filled in from the germline J gene. V and J are TRBV29 and TRBJ1-2, with a possible D match to TRBD1 (6 bases). Deletions cut 5 bases from V and 0 bases from J, with 13 bases between. Per germline, CDR1 MSHET and CDR2 SYDVDS. This CDR3 region has 15 residues. CDR3 sequence reads: CASSPGTPANSDYTF. Partial CDR3 DNA: TGTGCTAGCAGTCCTGGGACACCTGCAAACTCCGACTACACC.

This clone was recorded a few times. Gene names follow the mouse nomenclature. The CDR3 end lies 1 residue beyond the end of the read and is filled in from the germline J gene. The chain recombines TRBV3 with TRBJ2-5; no firm D call. V gave up 4 bases and J gave up 0 bases, with 11 bases separating them. This CDR3 contains 15 residues. Looked up from germline, CDR1 is SNHLY and CDR2 is FYNGKV (reference sequence). The CDR3 bases that were read are TGTGCCAGCAGCTCCCAGCCCTTTAACCAAGACACCCAGTAC. Its protein is CASSSQPFNQDTQY. The full CDR3 reads CASSSQPFNQDTQYF.

This clone showed up just a few times. Gene names follow the mouse nomenclature. The read stops 1 residue short of the end of the CDR3; the missing end is completed from the germline J gene. The chain employs TRBV4 and TRBJ2-7, with 11 bases matching TRBD2. The CDR3 covers 14 residues. Germline CDR1 reads LGHDT; CDR2 reads YNNKQL (reference sequence). Trimming took 5 bases from V and 4 from J; bases not matched to a gene: 4. The CDR3 sequence is CASSPGTGGYEQYF. CDR3 DNA (partial): TGTGCCAGCAGCCCCGGGACTGGGGGTTATGAACAGTAC.

On this clone itself: The listed genes are named as in mouse. The CDR3 is cut off 1 residue early in the read; its end comes from the germline J gene. The rearrangement joins TRBV3 to TRBJ1-3; D not resolved. The germline V gene encodes CDR1 SNHLY and CDR2 FYNGKV (reference sequence). There are 14 residues in the CDR3. V lost 3 bases and J lost 1, with 7 bases in between. This CDR3 reads CASSFVGSGNTLYF. CDR3 DNA (partial): TGTGCCAGCAGCTTTGTGGGGTCTGGAAATACGCTCTAT.

In this sample, this clone turned up a few times. Germline and genes: mouse. The read terminates 1 residue ahead of where the CDR3 ends, so the germline J gene completes it. The J gene is TRBJ1-4, the V gene TRBV2; D perhaps matches TRBD1 (6 bases). The CDR3 runs to 15 residues. Trimming took off 1 base at V and 7 bases at J, with 13 bases between the two ends. Germline values: CDR1 LGHNA, CDR2 YSYQKL. The CDR3 spells CASSQVQGRGERLFF. The CDR3 bases that were read are TGTGCCAGCAGCCAAGTTCAGGGGAGGGGCGAAAGATTATTT.

As concerns this clone: These gene names are mouse names. The read stops 1 residue short of the end of the CDR3; the missing end is completed from the germline J gene. The gene calls are TRBV26 and TRBJ1-1; TRBD1 matches at 8 bases. CDR3 length: 15 amino acids. After removal of 1 base from V and 3 bases from J, the junction contained 4 bases not matched to a gene. The germline gives CDR1 KGHPV, CDR2 FQNQEV (reference sequence). The CDR3 bases that were read are TGTGCCAGCAGTCTGTACCAGGGGGCATACACAGAAGTCTTC. As protein: CASSLYQGAYTEVF. In full, the CDR3 is CASSLYQGAYTEVFF.

Notes on this clone: Gene and germline names: mouse. The read ends 1 residue before the CDR3 terminus; that terminus is restored from the germline J gene. V and J are TRBV13-1 and TRBJ2-7, with TRBD1 matching 10 bases. The CDR3 spans 13 residues. Germline trimming cut 5 bases from V and 4 bases from J; bases unmatched to any gene: 3. From germline, CDR1 is NSHNY and CDR2 SYGAGN. The CDR3 sequence is CASRPGQGYEQYF. CDR3 DNA, as far as it was read: TGTGCCAGCAGGCCGGGACAGGGGTATGAACAGTAC.

In the case of this clone: The listed genes are named as in mouse. The DNA read from the CDR3 is TGTGCCAGCAGTGCTCAGGGGGCGCTGGGCTCCGACTACACC. Amino acids: CASSAQGALGSDYT. The complete CDR3 sequence is CASSAQGALGSDYTF. The rearrangement joins TRBV15 to TRBJ1-2; 8 bases fit TRBD1. The read stops 1 residue short of the end of the CDR3; the missing end is completed from the germline J gene. Germline loops: CDR1 SGHND, CDR2 FRSKSL. This CDR3 region has 15 residues. Trimming removed 5 bases from V and 4 bases from J; junction bases left unmatched: 9.

This clone rates as large. Gene names are mouse gene names. CDR3 loop: CASSFTGSYEQYF. The sequenced CDR3 bases are TGTGCAAGCAGCTTCACTGGCTCCTATGAACAGTAC. This chain links TRBV16 with TRBJ2-7, with a weak D call TRBD2 (5 bases). The CDR3 is cut off 1 residue early in the read; its end comes from the germline J gene. The V and J ends lost 3 bases and 0 bases respectively, with 6 bases between them. Germline V lookup: CDR1 SGHSA, CDR2 FRNQAP. The CDR3 extends over 13 amino acids.

A note on this clone: Gene names and germline refer to mouse. Coverage ceases 1 residue before the CDR3 finishes, and the germline J gene fills in the end. The rearrangement links TRBV13-2 to TRBJ2-4, with TRBD2 identical over 9 bases. There are 17 residues in the CDR3. Germline assignment: CDR1 NNHNN and CDR2 SYGAGS (reference sequence). The V gene end was trimmed by 0 bases and the J gene end by 0 bases; junction bases not matched to a gene: 5. CDR3 region: CASGDGAGGGSQNTLYF. CDR3 bases read: TGTGCCAGCGGTGATGGAGCTGGGGGGGGTAGTCAAAACACCTTGTAC.

This clone was seen only a few times. Here the gene names and germline are mouse. Read data end 1 residue before the CDR3 end; the end is taken from the germline J gene. The chain combines TRBV13-3 with TRBJ2-4; 7 bases match TRBD2. The V gene's germline CDR1 is NNHDY and CDR2 SYVADS. J lost 1 base, V lost 1 base, and 0 bases had no gene match. The CDR3 contains 14 residues. The CDR3 loop reads CASSDWGGQNTLYF. CDR3 DNA, as far as it was read: TGTGCCAGCAGTGATTGGGGGGGTCAAAACACCTTGTAC. The whole variable domain, filled in from reference TRBV13-3 and TRBJ2-4, reads EAAVTQSPRSKVAVTGGKVTLSCHQTNNHDYMYWYRQDTGHGLRLIHYSYVADSTEKGDIPDGYKASRPSQENFSLILELASLSQTAVYFCASSDWGGQNTLYFGAGTRLSVL.